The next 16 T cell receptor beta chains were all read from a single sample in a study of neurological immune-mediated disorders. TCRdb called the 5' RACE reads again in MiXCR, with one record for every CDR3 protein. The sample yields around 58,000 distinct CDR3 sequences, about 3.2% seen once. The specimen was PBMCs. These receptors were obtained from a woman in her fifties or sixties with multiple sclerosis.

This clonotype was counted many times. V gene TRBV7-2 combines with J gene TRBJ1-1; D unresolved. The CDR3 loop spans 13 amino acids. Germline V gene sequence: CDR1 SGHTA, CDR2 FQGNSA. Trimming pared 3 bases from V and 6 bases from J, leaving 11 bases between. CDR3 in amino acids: CASSFRRAAEAFF. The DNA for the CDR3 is TGTGCCAGCAGCTTTAGACGGGCCGCTGAAGCTTTCTTT.

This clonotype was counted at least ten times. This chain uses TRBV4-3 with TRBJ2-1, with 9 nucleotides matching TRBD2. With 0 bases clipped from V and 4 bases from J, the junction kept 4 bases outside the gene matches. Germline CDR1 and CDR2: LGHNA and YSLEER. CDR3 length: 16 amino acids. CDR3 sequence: CASSQEGAGGYNEQFF. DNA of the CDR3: TGCGCCAGCAGCCAAGAAGGGGCGGGGGGGTACAATGAGCAGTTCTTC.

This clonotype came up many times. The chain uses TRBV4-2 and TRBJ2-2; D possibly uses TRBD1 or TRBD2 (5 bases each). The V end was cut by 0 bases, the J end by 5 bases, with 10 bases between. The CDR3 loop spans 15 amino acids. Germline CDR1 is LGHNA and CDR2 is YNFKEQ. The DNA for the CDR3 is TGTGCCAGCAGCCAAGATTATGGGGGTACCGGGGAGCTGTTTTTT. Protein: CASSQDYGGTGELFF.

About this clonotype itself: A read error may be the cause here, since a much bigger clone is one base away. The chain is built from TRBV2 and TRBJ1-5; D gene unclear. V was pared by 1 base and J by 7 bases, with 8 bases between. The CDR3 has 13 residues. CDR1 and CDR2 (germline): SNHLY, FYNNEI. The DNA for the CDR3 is TGTGCCAGCAGTGAAGAGGAAGAGCAGCCCCAGCATTTT. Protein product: CASSEEEEQPQHF.

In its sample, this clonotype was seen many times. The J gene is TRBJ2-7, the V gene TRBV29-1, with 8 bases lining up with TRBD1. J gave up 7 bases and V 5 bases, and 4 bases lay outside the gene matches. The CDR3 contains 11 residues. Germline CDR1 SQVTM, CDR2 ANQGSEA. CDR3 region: CSVRQGWEQYF. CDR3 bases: TGCAGCGTTCGACAGGGGTGGGAGCAGTACTTC.

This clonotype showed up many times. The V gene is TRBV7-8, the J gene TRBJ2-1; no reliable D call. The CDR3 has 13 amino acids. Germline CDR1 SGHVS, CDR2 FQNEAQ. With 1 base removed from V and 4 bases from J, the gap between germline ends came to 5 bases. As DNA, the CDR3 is TGTGCCAGCAGCTTAGGTCCATACAATGAGCAGTTCTTC. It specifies CASSLGPYNEQFF.

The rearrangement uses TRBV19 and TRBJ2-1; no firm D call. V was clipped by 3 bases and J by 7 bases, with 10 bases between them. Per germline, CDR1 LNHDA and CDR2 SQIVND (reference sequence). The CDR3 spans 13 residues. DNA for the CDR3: TGTGCCAGTAGTATCGGACCTCTAAATGAGCAGTTCTTC. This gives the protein CASSIGPLNEQFF. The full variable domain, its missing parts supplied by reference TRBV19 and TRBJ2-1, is DGGITQSPKYLFRKEGQNVTLSCEQNLNHDAMYWYRQDPGQGLRLIYYSQIVNDFQKGDIAEGYSVSREKKESFPLTVTSAQKNPTAFYLCASSIGPLNEQFFGPGTRLTVL.

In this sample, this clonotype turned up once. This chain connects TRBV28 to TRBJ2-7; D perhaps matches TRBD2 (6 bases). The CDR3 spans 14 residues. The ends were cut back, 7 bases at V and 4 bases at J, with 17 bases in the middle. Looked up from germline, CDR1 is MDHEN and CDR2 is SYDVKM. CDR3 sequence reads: CASTPGASVYEQYF. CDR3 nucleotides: TGTGCCAGCACCCCCGGGGCTAGCGTTTACGAGCAGTACTTC.

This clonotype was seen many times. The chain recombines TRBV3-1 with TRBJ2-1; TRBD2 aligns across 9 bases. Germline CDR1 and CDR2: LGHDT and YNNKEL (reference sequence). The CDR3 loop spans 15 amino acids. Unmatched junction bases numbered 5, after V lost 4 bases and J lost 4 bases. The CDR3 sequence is CASSPTSGNYNEQFF. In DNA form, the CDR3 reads TGTGCCAGCAGCCCGACTAGCGGAAATTACAATGAGCAGTTCTTC.

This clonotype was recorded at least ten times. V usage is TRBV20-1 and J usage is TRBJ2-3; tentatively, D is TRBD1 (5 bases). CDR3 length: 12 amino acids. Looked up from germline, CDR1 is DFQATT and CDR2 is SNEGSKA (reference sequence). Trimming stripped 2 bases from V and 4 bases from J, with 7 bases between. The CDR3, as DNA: TGCAGTGCTAGACCCAGGGCAGATACGCAGTATTTT. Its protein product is CSARPRADTQYF.

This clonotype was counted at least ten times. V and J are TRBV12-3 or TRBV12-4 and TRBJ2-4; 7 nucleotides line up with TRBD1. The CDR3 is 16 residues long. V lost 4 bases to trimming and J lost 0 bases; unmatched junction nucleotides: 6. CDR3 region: CASSSGTELAKNIQYF. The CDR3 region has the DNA TGTGCCAGCAGTTCCGGGACAGAACTAGCCAAAAACATTCAGTACTTC.

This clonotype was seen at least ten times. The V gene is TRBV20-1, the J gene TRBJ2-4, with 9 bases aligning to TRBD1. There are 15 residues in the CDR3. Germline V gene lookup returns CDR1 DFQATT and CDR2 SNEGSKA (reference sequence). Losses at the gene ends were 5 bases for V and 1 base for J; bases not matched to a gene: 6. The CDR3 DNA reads TGCAGTGCTGCCGGGACAGGGAGTGCCAAAAACATTCAGTACTTC. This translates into CSAAGTGSAKNIQYF.

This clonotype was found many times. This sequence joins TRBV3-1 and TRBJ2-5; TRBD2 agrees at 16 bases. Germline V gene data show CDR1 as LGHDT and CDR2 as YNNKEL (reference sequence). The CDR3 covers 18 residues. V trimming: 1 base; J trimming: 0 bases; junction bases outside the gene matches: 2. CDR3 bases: TGTGCCAGCAGCCAAGGGGGACTAGCGGGAGGGGACCAAGAGACCCAGTACTTC. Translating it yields CASSQGGLAGGDQETQYF.

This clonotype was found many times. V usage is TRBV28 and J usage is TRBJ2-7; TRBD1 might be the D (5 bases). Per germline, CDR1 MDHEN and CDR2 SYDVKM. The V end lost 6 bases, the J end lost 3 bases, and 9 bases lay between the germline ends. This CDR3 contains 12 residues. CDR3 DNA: TGTGCCAGCAGGGCGGACAACTACGAGCAGTACTTC. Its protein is CASRADNYEQYF.

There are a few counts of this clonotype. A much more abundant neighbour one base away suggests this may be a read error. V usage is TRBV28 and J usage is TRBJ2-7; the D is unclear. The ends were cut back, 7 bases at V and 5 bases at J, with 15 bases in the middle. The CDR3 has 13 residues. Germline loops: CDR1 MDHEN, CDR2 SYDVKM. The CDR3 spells CASTQTSRNEQYF. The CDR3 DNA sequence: TGTGCCAGCACTCAAACCTCGCGGAACGAGCAGTACTTC.

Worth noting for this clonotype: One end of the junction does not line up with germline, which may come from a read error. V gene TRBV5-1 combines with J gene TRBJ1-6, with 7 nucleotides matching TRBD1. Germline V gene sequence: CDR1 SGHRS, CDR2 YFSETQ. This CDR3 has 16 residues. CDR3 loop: CASSLIPVDRDSTLNF. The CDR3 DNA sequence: TGCGCCAGCAGCTTGATCCCCGTCGACAGGGACTCAACCCTCAACTTT. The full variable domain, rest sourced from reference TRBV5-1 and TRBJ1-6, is KAGVTQTPRYLIKTRGQQVTLSCSPISGHRSVSWYQQTPGQGLQFLFEYFSETQRNKGNFPGRFSGRQFSNSRSEMNVSTLELGDSALYLCASSLIPVDRDSTLNFGNGTRLTVT.